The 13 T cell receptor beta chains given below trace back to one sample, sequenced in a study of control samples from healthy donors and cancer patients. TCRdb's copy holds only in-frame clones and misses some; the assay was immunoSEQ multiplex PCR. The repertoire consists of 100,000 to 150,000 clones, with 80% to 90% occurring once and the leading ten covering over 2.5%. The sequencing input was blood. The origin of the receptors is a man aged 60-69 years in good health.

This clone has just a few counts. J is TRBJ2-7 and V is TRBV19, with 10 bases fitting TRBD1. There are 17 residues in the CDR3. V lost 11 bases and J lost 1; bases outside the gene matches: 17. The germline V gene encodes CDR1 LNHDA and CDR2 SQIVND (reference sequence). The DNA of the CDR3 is TGTGCCGGGGAACCGGGACAGGGGACAAAAAAGTCCTACGAGCAGTACTTC. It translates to CAGEPGQGTKKSYEQYF. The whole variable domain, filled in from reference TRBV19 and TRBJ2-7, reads DGGITQSPKYLFRKEGQNVTLSCEQNLNHDAMYWYRQDPGQGLRLIYYSQIVNDFQKGDIAEGYSVSREKKESFPLTVTSAQKNPTAFYLCAGEPGQGTKKSYEQYFGPGTRLTVT.

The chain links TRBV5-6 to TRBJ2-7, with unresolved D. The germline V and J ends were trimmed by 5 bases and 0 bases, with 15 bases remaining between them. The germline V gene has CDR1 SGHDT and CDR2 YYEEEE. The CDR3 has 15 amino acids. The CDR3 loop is CASRRLKGSSYEQYF. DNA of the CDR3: TGTGCCAGCAGGCGGTTAAAGGGTAGCTCCTACGAGCAGTACTTC. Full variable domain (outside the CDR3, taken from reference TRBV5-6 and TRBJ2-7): DAGVTQSPTHLIKTRGQQVTLRCSPKSGHDTVSWYQQALGQGPQFIFQYYEEEERQRGNFPDRFSGHQFPNYSSELNVNALLLGDSALYLCASRRLKGSSYEQYFGPGTRLTVT.

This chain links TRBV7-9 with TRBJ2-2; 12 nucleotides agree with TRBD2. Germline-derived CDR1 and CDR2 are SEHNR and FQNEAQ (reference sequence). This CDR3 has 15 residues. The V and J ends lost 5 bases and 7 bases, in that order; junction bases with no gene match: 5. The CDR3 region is CASSRLAGAVGELFF. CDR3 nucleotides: TGTGCCAGCAGCCGACTAGCGGGGGCGGTCGGGGAGCTGTTTTTT. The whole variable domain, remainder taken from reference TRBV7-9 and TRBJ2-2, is DTGVSQNPRHKITKRGQNVTFRCDPISEHNRLYWYRQTLGQGPEFLTYFQNEAQLEKSRLLSDRFSAERPKGSFSTLEIQRTEQGDSAMYLCASSRLAGAVGELFFGEGSRLTVL.

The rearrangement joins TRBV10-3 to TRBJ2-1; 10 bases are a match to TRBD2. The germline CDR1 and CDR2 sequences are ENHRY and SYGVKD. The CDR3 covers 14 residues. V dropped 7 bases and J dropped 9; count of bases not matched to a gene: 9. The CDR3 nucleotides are TGTGCCATCAATCAGGGACTAGCGTTGGCTGAGCAGTTCTTC. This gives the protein CAINQGLALAEQFF.

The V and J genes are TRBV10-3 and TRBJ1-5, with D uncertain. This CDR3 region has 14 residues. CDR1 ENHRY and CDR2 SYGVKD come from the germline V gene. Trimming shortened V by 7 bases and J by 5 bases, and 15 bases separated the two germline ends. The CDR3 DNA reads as TGTGCCATCAACTTTCTCGGGGTGGATCAGCCCCAGCATTTT. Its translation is CAINFLGVDQPQHF.

CDR3 loop: CASSLNTGQKLFF. The DNA of the CDR3 is TGTGCCAGCAGCCTAAACACGGGGCAAAAACTGTTTTTT. This rearrangement joins TRBV7-2 to TRBJ1-4; D might be TRBD1 (5 bases). Germline V gives CDR1 SGHTA, CDR2 FQGNSA. V was cut by 5 bases and J by 9 bases, with 13 bases left in between. CDR3 size: 13 residues.

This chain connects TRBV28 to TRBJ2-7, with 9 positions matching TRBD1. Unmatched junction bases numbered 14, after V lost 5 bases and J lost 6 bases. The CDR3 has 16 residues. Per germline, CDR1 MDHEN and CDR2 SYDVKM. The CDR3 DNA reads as TGTGCCAGCAGTCCTCATGGACAGGGGAGGGTAGCCGAGCAGTACTTC. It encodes CASSPHGQGRVAEQYF. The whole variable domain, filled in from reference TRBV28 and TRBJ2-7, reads DVKVTQSSRYLVKRTGEKVFLECVQDMDHENMFWYRQDPGLGLRLIYFSYDVKMKEKGDIPEGYSVSREKKERFSLILESASTNQTSMYLCASSPHGQGRVAEQYFGPGTRLTVT.

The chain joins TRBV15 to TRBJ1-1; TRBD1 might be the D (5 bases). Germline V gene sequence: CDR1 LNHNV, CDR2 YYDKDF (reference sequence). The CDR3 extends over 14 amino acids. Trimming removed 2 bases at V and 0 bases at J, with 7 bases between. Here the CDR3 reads CATSRMGVNTEAFF. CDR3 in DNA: TGTGCCACCAGCAGAATGGGGGTGAACACTGAAGCTTTCTTT.

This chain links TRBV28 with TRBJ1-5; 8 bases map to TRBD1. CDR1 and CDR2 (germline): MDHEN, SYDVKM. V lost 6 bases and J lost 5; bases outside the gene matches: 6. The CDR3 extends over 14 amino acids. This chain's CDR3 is CASSRRQGYQPQHF. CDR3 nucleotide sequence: TGTGCCAGCAGCCGCAGACAGGGGTATCAGCCCCAGCATTTT.

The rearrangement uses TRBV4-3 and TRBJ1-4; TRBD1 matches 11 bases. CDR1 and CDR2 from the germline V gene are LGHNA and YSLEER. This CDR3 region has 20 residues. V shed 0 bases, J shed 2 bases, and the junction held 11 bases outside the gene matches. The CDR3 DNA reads TGCGCCAGCAGCCAAGATGTATTGCGGACAGGGGGCTTCACTAATGAAAAACTGTTTTTT. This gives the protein CASSQDVLRTGGFTNEKLFF.

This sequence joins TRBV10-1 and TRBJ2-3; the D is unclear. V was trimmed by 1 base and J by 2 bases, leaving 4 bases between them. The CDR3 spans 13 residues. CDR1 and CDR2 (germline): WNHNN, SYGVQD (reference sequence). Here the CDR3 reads CASSEYITDTQYF. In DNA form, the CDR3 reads TGCGCCAGCAGTGAGTATATCACAGATACGCAGTATTTT.

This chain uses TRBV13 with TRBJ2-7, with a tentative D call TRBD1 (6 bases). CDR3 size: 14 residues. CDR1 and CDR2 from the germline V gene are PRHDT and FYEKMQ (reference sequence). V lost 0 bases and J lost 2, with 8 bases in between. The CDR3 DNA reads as TGTGCCAGCAGCTTAGGGACAGGACCCTACGAGCAGTACTTC. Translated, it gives CASSLGTGPYEQYF.

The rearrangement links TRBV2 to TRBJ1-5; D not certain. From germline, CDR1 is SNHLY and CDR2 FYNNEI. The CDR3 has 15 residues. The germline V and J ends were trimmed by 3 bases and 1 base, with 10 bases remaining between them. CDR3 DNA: TGTGCCAGCAGTGATTGGGTGCGAAGCAATCAGCCCCAGCATTTT. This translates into CASSDWVRSNQPQHF.